A single sample gave rise to the 16 T cell receptor beta chains below, sequenced in a study of blood T cell repertoires in COVID-19. Sequencing was performed with immunoSEQ multiplex PCR; in TCRdb, only in-frame clones are kept and a portion is missing. The sample contains around 130,000 clones, about 80% of which appear only once. The sample was peripheral blood. These receptors came from a woman aged 45 to 65 with acute or convalescent COVID-19.

The chain recombines TRBV3-1 (or the pseudogene TRBV3-2) with TRBJ2-2; 9 positions agree with TRBD1. Looked up from germline, CDR1 is LGHDT and CDR2 is YNNKEL (reference sequence). CDR3 length: 17 amino acids. Losses at the gene ends were 4 bases for V and 2 bases for J; bases not matched to a gene: 8. The CDR3 DNA reads as TGTGCCAGCAGCCGCGTACAGGGGGCACTAAACACCGGGGAGCTGTTTTTT. Protein product: CASSRVQGALNTGELFF.

The CDR3 DNA reads TGTGCCAGCAGCAGACAGGGTGCAACTAATGAAAAACTGTTTTTT. Its translation: CASSRQGATNEKLFF. The rearrangement links TRBV9 to TRBJ1-4; 7 bases line up with TRBD1. This CDR3 is 15 amino acids long. Trimming took 4 bases from V and 0 from J; bases not matched to a gene: 3. CDR1 and CDR2 from the germline V gene are SGDLS and YYNGEE.

The CDR3 here is CASSVLANYNEQFF. The CDR3 DNA reads as TGTGCCAGCAGCGTTCTAGCGAATTACAATGAGCAGTTCTTC. The gene calls are TRBV5-6 and TRBJ2-1; tentative D call: TRBD2 (6 bases). Per germline, CDR1 SGHDT and CDR2 YYEEEE. The length of the CDR3 is 14 residues. V was pared by 4 bases and J by 4 bases, with 12 bases between.

The rearrangement joins TRBV6-5 to TRBJ2-5; possible D gene TRBD2, 6 bases. CDR1 is MNHEY, CDR2 SVGAGI, per germline. Trimming stripped 6 bases from V and 7 bases from J, with 12 bases between. The CDR3 totals 12 residues. CDR3 DNA sequence: TGTGCCAGCAGCCTGGGGGGAACGACCCAGTACTTC. It codes for CASSLGGTTQYF.

The chain combines TRBV6-5 with TRBJ2-3; D perhaps matches TRBD2 (5 bases). Germline lookup yields CDR1 MNHEY and CDR2 SVGAGI. V was pared by 10 bases and J by 0 bases, with 14 bases between. This CDR3 region has 14 residues. The CDR3 coding sequence is TGTGCCACCTCCCAGCGGACTAGCACAGATACGCAGTATTTT. Translation gives CATSQRTSTDTQYF.

This chain connects TRBV18 to TRBJ2-6; D remains unclear. The CDR3 is 17 amino acids. Germline V CDR1 and CDR2: KGHSH, LQKENI. V lost 4 bases to trimming and J lost 6 bases, with 19 bases between them. The CDR3 spells CASSLTVTPPPANVLTF. The DNA for the CDR3 is TGTGCCAGCTCACTTACCGTTACACCACCACCGGCCAACGTCCTGACTTTC.

This chain links TRBV12-3 or TRBV12-4 with TRBJ1-3; D is perhaps TRBD1 (6 bases). The CDR3 runs to 13 residues. Trimming removed 4 bases at V and 4 bases at J, with 8 bases between. The CDR3 DNA sequence: TGTGCCAGCAGTTCAGGGGCCGGAAACACCATATATTTT. This gives the protein CASSSGAGNTIYF.

This clone was found once. The chain couples TRBV3-1 (or the pseudogene TRBV3-2) to TRBJ1-6, with D perhaps matching TRBD1 (5 bases). Germline values: CDR1 LGHDT, CDR2 YNNKEL (reference sequence). This CDR3 comprises 15 residues. The V end was cut by 4 bases, the J end by 6 bases, with 13 bases between. CDR3 loop: CASSLPRGGNSPLHF. As DNA, the CDR3 is TGTGCCAGCAGCCTCCCCCGCGGGGGTAATTCACCCCTCCACTTT.

This chain uses TRBV29-1 with TRBJ1-2; no clear D gene. In germline, CDR1 is SQVTM, CDR2 ANQGSEA. The CDR3 runs 12 residues. Trimming removed 4 bases at V and 3 bases at J, with 9 bases between. The CDR3 sequence: CSVADTYYGYTF. CDR3 DNA: TGCAGCGTTGCTGACACCTACTATGGCTACACCTTC.

The J gene is TRBJ2-3, the V gene TRBV19; 13 bases are a match to TRBD2. With 9 bases clipped from V and 2 bases from J, the junction kept 11 bases outside the gene matches. CDR1 is LNHDA and CDR2 is SQIVND in the germline V gene (reference sequence). The CDR3 length is 17 residues. The CDR3 DNA follows: TGTGCCAGCGCTAAAGGGACTAGCGGGACCCACACAGATACGCAGTATTTT. Translated, it gives CASAKGTSGTHTDTQYF.

V and J are TRBV5-1 and TRBJ1-3, with D maybe TRBD1 (5 bases). The CDR3 is 15 residues long. CDR1 and CDR2 from the germline V gene are SGHRS and YFSETQ. With 2 bases removed from V and 2 bases from J, the gap between germline ends came to 11 bases. The CDR3 DNA is TGCGCCAGCAGCTTCCAGGGTGGTCCTGGAAACACCATATATTTT. It is translated as CASSFQGGPGNTIYF.

J is TRBJ2-1 and V is TRBV4-1, with a tentative D call TRBD2 (6 bases). V lost 0 bases and J lost 2, with 8 bases in between. The CDR3 loop spans 15 amino acids. CDR1 MGHRA and CDR2 YSYEKL come from the germline V gene. CDR3 residues: CASSQEEGTYNEQFF. The CDR3 region has the DNA TGCGCCAGCAGCCAAGAGGAGGGGACCTACAATGAGCAGTTCTTC.

The V and J genes are TRBV12-3 or TRBV12-4 and TRBJ2-4; D may be TRBD1 (5 bases). Trimming removed 3 bases at V and 6 bases at J, with 9 bases between. This CDR3 spans 13 amino acids. CDR3 DNA: TGTGCCAGCAGTTTCGACAGAGGAAACATTCAGTACTTC. Residues: CASSFDRGNIQYF.

V gene TRBV7-8 combines with J gene TRBJ2-7; 16 bases line up with TRBD2. The junction had 12 bases not matched to a gene; V was cut back by 3 bases and J by 4 bases. Germline values: CDR1 SGHVS, CDR2 FQNEAQ. The CDR3 spans 19 residues. Here the CDR3 reads CASSLRPGLAGGPGYEQYF. The CDR3 DNA reads TGTGCCAGCAGCTTGAGACCGGGACTAGCGGGGGGGCCTGGATACGAGCAGTACTTC.

V and J are TRBV6-6 and TRBJ1-6; TRBD1 agrees at 9 bases. The CDR3 totals 13 residues. Unmatched junction bases numbered 5, after V lost 8 bases and J lost 9 bases. Per germline, CDR1 MNHNY and CDR2 SVGAGI (reference sequence). In nucleotides, the CDR3 is TGTGCCAGCTCGGGACAGGGTGGTTCACCCCTCCACTTT. Translated, it gives CASSGQGGSPLHF.

This chain links TRBV6-5 with TRBJ1-5, with TRBD1 matching over 10 bases. The germline gives CDR1 MNHEY, CDR2 SVGAGI. With 8 bases clipped from V and 4 bases from J, the junction kept 5 bases outside the gene matches. The CDR3 consists of 14 residues. The CDR3 spells CASRLGQGNQPQHF. CDR3 sequence (DNA): TGTGCCAGCCGCTTGGGACAGGGGAATCAGCCCCAGCATTTT.